Each of the 20 T cell receptor beta chains below was sequenced from the same sample in a study of vaccination effects on CD4 cells after COVID-19. Following 10 days of culture, CD4+ T cells were isolated. These receptors have no identified antigens. Sequencing was performed with immunoSEQ multiplex PCR; in TCRdb, only in-frame clones are kept and a portion is missing. Of 50,000 to 75,000 clones in the sample, 65% to 80% were seen once. This sample comprised CD4+ T cells from PBMCs cultured without peptide, obtained before COVID-19 vaccination. The receptors were gathered from a human donor who received a COVID-19 vaccine.

The sample holds one count of this clone. The chain combines TRBV7-8 with TRBJ1-6; 8 nucleotides align to TRBD1. Germline assignment: CDR1 SGHVS and CDR2 FQNEAQ. J gave up 4 bases and V 5 bases, and 7 bases lay outside the gene matches. This CDR3 contains 16 residues. The DNA for the CDR3 is TGTGCCAGCAGCAAACAGGGGGTAGCGTATAATTCACCCCTCCACTTT. Amino acids: CASSKQGVAYNSPLHF.

The chain carries TRBV2 and TRBJ2-1, with D perhaps TRBD1 (6 bases). Trimming removed 1 base from V and 6 bases from J, with 16 bases in between. The CDR3 runs 16 residues. Germline lookup yields CDR1 SNHLY and CDR2 FYNNEI. The CDR3 sequence is CASSEGRQGRINEQFF. The CDR3 region has the DNA TGTGCCAGCAGTGAAGGAAGGCAGGGGCGGATCAATGAGCAGTTCTTC.

The rearrangement joins TRBV5-1 to TRBJ2-3; TRBD2 is a possible D gene (5 bases). Germline V gives CDR1 SGHRS, CDR2 YFSETQ. V lost 1 base and J lost 1, with 7 bases in between. The CDR3 sequence is 14 residues long. CDR3 coding DNA: TGCGCCAGCAGCTTGTCAGCGGGCACAGATACGCAGTATTTT. Amino acids: CASSLSAGTDTQYF.

This chain connects TRBV10-3 to TRBJ2-5; unclear D gene. V gave up 4 bases and J gave up 5 bases, with 14 bases separating them. The CDR3 loop spans 14 amino acids. Germline CDR1 is ENHRY and CDR2 is SYGVKD. In nucleotides, the CDR3 is TGTGCCATCAGTGTGGGCCAAGTCGGTGAGACCCAGTACTTC. Protein product: CAISVGQVGETQYF.

The rearrangement uses TRBV12-3 or TRBV12-4 and TRBJ1-4; D remains ambiguous. Trimming removed 3 bases from V and 8 bases from J, with 4 bases in between. The length of the CDR3 is 11 residues. CDR3 region: CASSFREKLFF. In nucleotides, the CDR3 is TGTGCCAGCAGTTTTCGAGAAAAACTGTTTTTT.

J is TRBJ2-4 and V is TRBV28; D ambiguous. Germline CDR1 and CDR2: MDHEN and SYDVKM. The CDR3 loop spans 16 amino acids. V was trimmed by 4 bases and J by 0 bases, leaving 13 bases between them. CDR3: CASSSPYSLAKNIQYF. As DNA, the CDR3 is TGTGCCAGCAGTTCCCCCTACAGCTTAGCCAAAAACATTCAGTACTTC.

V and J are TRBV5-4 and TRBJ2-3, with TRBD2 matching 9 bases. Germline V gene lookup returns CDR1 SGHNT and CDR2 YYREEE (reference sequence). Trimming cost V 4 bases and J 0 bases; bases outside gene matches: 3. This CDR3 comprises 15 residues. CDR3 sequence (DNA): TGTGCCAGCAGCGAGACTAGCGGTAGCACAGATACGCAGTATTTT. Translation gives CASSETSGSTDTQYF.

The J gene is TRBJ1-5, the V gene TRBV12-3 or TRBV12-4; D gene unclear. The CDR3 consists of 13 residues. V gave up 0 bases and J gave up 3 bases, with 3 bases separating them. The CDR3 spells CASSLAYNQPQHF. The CDR3 DNA is TGTGCCAGCAGTTTAGCGTACAATCAGCCCCAGCATTTT.

V and J are TRBV28 and TRBJ1-2; the match to TRBD1 covers 7 bases. Trimming removed 5 bases from V and 4 bases from J; junction bases left unmatched: 16. Germline V gene sequence: CDR1 MDHEN, CDR2 SYDVKM. CDR3 size: 17 residues. This CDR3 is CASSQPRDSRIPYGYTF. The DNA of the CDR3 is TGTGCCAGCAGTCAGCCCCGGGACAGCCGTATTCCCTATGGCTACACCTTC.

The chain is built from TRBV4-1 and TRBJ1-6; 11 bases line up with TRBD1. The CDR3 consists of 18 residues. The V gene's germline CDR1 is MGHRA and CDR2 YSYEKL. Germline trimming cut 3 bases from V and 1 base from J; bases unmatched to any gene: 5. The CDR3 DNA sequence: TGCGCCAGCAGCCAGGGCGGACAGGGGGCGTCCTATAATTCACCCCTCCACTTT. Translated: CASSQGGQGASYNSPLHF.

This clone showed up just a few times. This chain connects TRBV5-1 to TRBJ1-2; tentative D call: TRBD1 (6 bases). Germline V CDR1 and CDR2: SGHRS, YFSETQ. Trimming stripped 1 base from V and 5 bases from J, with 12 bases between. The CDR3 covers 14 residues. The CDR3 region is CASSLSGGLYGYTF. CDR3 coding DNA: TGCGCCAGCAGCTTGAGTGGGGGCCTATATGGCTACACCTTC.

The V call is TRBV6-2 or TRBV6-3, the J call TRBJ1-1; 7 nucleotides agree with TRBD1. J was trimmed by 0 bases and V by 5 bases; bases with no gene match: 9. This CDR3 region has 16 residues. Germline V gives CDR1 MNHEY, CDR2 SVGEGT. CDR3: CASSIRQGRVNTEAFF. Here the CDR3 DNA reads TGTGCCAGCAGTATCAGACAGGGACGAGTGAACACTGAAGCTTTCTTT.

The rearrangement joins TRBV5-1 to TRBJ1-1; weak D call: TRBD1 (5 bases). V lost 4 bases, J lost 4 bases, and 17 bases lay in between. CDR3 length: 15 amino acids. Germline V lookup: CDR1 SGHRS, CDR2 YFSETQ. In DNA form, the CDR3 reads TGCGCCAGCAGCCCAAACCAGGGTCAGGGCACTGAAGCTTTCTTT. Amino acid sequence: CASSPNQGQGTEAFF.

The chain recombines TRBV5-8 with TRBJ2-3; 8 bases are shared with TRBD1. The CDR3 length is 15 residues. The germline V gene encodes CDR1 SGHTS and CDR2 YDEGEE. Trimming removed 1 base from V and 6 bases from J; junction bases left unmatched: 7. This chain's CDR3 is CASSLSGGGGDTQYF. CDR3 DNA sequence: TGTGCCAGCAGCTTGTCAGGGGGCGGAGGGGATACGCAGTATTTT.

This sequence joins TRBV6-6 and TRBJ1-1; D is possibly TRBD1 (6 bases). The germline gives CDR1 MNHNY, CDR2 SVGAGI (reference sequence). This CDR3 contains 14 residues. Deletions cut 6 bases from V and 1 base from J, with 12 bases between. The CDR3 region has the DNA TGTGCCAGCAGCCCCGGACAGAAGAACACTGAAGCTTTCTTT. Protein product: CASSPGQKNTEAFF.

The chain employs TRBV19 and TRBJ1-5; D may be TRBD1 (6 bases). The CDR3 totals 15 residues. Trimming pared 3 bases from V and 0 bases from J, leaving 9 bases between. In germline, CDR1 is LNHDA, CDR2 SQIVND (reference sequence). Here the CDR3 reads CASSIRGSSNQPQHF. The CDR3 region has the DNA TGTGCCAGTAGTATTAGGGGGTCTAGCAATCAGCCCCAGCATTTT.

V gene TRBV6-5 combines with J gene TRBJ2-2; 8 nucleotides match TRBD1. Germline V CDR1 and CDR2: MNHEY, SVGAGI. V trimming: 6 bases; J trimming: 4 bases; junction bases outside the gene matches: 7. The CDR3 spans 15 residues. The CDR3: CASRPWTGSTGELFF. For the CDR3, the DNA is TGTGCCAGCAGGCCATGGACAGGGAGCACCGGGGAGCTGTTTTTT.

The rearrangement joins TRBV19 to TRBJ1-2; D perhaps matches TRBD1 (6 bases). Germline V lookup: CDR1 LNHDA, CDR2 SQIVND (reference sequence). The CDR3 has 15 residues. Trimming pared 6 bases from V and 2 bases from J, leaving 16 bases between. CDR3 sequence (DNA): TGTGCCAGTAGAGGTGGAGGACAGATAAACTATGGCTACACCTTC. This translates into CASRGGGQINYGYTF. Full variable domain (remainder filled in from reference TRBV19 and TRBJ1-2): DGGITQSPKYLFRKEGQNVTLSCEQNLNHDAMYWYRQDPGQGLRLIYYSQIVNDFQKGDIAEGYSVSREKKESFPLTVTSAQKNPTAFYLCASRGGGQINYGYTFGSGTRLTVV.

The CDR3 spells CASSRLTGEIPYNEQFF. CDR3 nucleotides: TGCGCCAGCAGCCGACTTACAGGGGAGATACCCTACAATGAGCAGTTCTTC. The chain is built from TRBV5-1 and TRBJ2-1; 7 bases agree with TRBD1. This CDR3 has 17 amino acids. V dropped 4 bases and J dropped 2; count of bases not matched to a gene: 12. CDR1 SGHRS and CDR2 YFSETQ come from the germline V gene.

This chain connects TRBV24-1 to TRBJ1-1; 10 bases agree with TRBD1. CDR1 is KGHDR and CDR2 is SFDVKD in the germline V gene. The length of the CDR3 is 15 residues. J was trimmed by 6 bases and V by 4 bases; bases with no gene match: 7. CDR3 protein: CATSDTTGGSSEAFF. CDR3 in DNA: TGTGCCACCAGTGACACGACAGGGGGCAGCTCTGAAGCTTTCTTT.